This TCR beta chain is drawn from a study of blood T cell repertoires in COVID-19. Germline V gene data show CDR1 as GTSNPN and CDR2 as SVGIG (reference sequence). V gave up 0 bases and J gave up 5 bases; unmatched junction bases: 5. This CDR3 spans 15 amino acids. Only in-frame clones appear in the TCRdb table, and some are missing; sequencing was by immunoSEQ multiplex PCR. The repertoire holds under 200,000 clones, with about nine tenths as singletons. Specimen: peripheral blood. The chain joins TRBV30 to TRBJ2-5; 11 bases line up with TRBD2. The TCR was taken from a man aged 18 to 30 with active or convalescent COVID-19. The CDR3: CAWSVASGGRETQYF. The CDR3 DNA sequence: TGTGCCTGGAGTGTCGCTAGCGGGGGGCGGGAGACCCAGTACTTC.